This TCR beta chain stems from a study of cytomegalovirus exposure and HLA in healthy donors. The junction had 8 bases not matched to a gene; V was cut back by 6 bases and J by 5 bases. CDR3 length: 14 residues. In germline, CDR1 is MNHEY, CDR2 SVGAGI. The PCR ran on 60 Vbeta and 13 Jbeta primers. Profiled with immunoSEQ multiplex PCR; TCRdb holds only in-frame clones, not every one. This sample carries roughly 140,000 clones, roughly 80% of them seen once, and the ten largest clones take about 5.6%. This sequence originates from a man in his thirties or forties in good health and CMV-seropositive. The J gene is TRBJ2-7, the V gene TRBV6-5, with 9 bases aligning to TRBD2. Sample: PBMCs. The CDR3 spells CASRLSGRPDEQYF. The CDR3 region has the DNA TGTGCCAGCAGACTAAGCGGGAGGCCGGACGAGCAGTACTTC.